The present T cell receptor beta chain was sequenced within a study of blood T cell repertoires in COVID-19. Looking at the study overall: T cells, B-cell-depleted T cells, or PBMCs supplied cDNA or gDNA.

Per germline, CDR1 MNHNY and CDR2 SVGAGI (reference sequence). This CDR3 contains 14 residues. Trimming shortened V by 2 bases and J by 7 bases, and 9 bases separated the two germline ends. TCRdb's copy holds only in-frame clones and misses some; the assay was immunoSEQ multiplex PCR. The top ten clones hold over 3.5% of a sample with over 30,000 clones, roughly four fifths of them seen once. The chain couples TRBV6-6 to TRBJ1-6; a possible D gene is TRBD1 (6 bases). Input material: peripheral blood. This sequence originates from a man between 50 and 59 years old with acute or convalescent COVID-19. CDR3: CASSYGTGNSPLHF. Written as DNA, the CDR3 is TGTGCCAGCAGTTACGGAACAGGGAATTCACCCCTCCACTTT.